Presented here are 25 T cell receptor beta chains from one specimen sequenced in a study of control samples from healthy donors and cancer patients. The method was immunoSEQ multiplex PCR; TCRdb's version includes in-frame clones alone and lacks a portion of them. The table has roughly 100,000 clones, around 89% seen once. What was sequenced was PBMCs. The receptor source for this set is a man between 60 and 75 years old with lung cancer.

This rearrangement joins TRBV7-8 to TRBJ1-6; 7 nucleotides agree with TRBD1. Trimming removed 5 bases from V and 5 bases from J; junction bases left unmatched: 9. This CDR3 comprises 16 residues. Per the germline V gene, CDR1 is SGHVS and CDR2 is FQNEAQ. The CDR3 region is CASSAKRGQNNSPLHF. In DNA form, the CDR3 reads TGTGCCAGCAGCGCCAAAAGGGGGCAGAATAATTCACCCCTCCACTTT. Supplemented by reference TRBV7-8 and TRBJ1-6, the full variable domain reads GAGVSQSPRYKVAKRGQDVALRCDPISGHVSLFWYQQALGQGPEFLTYFQNEAQLDKSGLPSDRFFAERPEGSVSTLKIQRTQQEDSAVYLCASSAKRGQNNSPLHFGNGTRLTVT.

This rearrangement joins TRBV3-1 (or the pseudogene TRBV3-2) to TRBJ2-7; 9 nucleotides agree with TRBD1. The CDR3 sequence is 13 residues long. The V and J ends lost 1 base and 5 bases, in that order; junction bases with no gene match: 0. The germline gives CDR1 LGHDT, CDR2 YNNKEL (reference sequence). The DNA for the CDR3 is TGTGCCAGCAGCCAAGGGACAGGGGACGAGCAGTACGTC. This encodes CASSQGTGDEQYV.

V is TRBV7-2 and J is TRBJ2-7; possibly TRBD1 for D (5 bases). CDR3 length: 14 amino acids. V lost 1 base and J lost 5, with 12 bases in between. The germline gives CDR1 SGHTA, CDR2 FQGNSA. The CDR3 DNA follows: TGTGCCAGCAGCTTAGTGGCAGGGCTCGACGAGCAGTACTTC. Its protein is CASSLVAGLDEQYF.

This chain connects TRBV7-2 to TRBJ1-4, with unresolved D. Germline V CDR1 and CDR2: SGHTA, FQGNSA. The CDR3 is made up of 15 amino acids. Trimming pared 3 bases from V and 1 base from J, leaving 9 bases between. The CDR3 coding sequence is TGTGCCAGCAGCTTGTACCAGATAACTAATGAAAAACTGTTTTTT. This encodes CASSLYQITNEKLFF.

CDR3 sequence reads: CASRRSGANVLTF. DNA for the CDR3: TGTGCCAGCAGGCGGAGTGGGGCCAACGTCCTGACTTTC. The chain joins TRBV6-5 to TRBJ2-6; D remains unclear. Germline V CDR1 and CDR2: MNHEY, SVGAGI. V lost 6 bases and J lost 3, with 6 bases in between. The CDR3 has 13 residues.

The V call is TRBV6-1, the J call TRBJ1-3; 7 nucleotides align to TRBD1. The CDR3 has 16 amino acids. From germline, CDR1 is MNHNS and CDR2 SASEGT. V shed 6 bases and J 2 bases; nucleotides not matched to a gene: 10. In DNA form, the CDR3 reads TGTGCCAGCAGCGAAATGGGACAGTCGACTGGAAACACCATATATTTT. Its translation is CASSEMGQSTGNTIYF.

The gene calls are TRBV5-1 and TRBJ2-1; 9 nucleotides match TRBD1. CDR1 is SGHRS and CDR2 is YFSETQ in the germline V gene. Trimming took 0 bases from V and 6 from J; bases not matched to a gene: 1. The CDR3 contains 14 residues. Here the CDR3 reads CASSLGTGANEQFF. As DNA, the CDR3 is TGCGCCAGCAGCTTGGGGACAGGGGCCAATGAGCAGTTCTTC.

In nucleotides, the CDR3 is TGCGCCAGCAGTCGCAGGTACCAAGAGACCCAGTACTTC. The encoded protein is CASSRRYQETQYF. This chain joins TRBV10-1 and TRBJ2-5; no definite D call. Germline CDR1 is WNHNN and CDR2 is SYGVQD (reference sequence). V shed 5 bases and J shed 0 bases, with 7 bases lying between them. The CDR3 runs 13 residues.

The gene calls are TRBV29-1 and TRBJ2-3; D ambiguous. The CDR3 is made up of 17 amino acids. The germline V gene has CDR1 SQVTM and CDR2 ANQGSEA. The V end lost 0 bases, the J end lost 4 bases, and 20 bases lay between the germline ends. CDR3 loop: CSVEDPQDTNLPDTQYF. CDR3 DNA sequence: TGCAGCGTTGAAGATCCTCAGGATACCAACTTACCAGATACGCAGTATTTT.

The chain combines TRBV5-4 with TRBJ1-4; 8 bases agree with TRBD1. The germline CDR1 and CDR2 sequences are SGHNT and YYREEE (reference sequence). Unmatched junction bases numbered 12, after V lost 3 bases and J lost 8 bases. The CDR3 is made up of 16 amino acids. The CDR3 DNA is TGTGCCAGCAGCTCCCGTGAACAGGGGGAGGGGGAAAAACTGTTTTTT. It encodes CASSSREQGEGEKLFF.

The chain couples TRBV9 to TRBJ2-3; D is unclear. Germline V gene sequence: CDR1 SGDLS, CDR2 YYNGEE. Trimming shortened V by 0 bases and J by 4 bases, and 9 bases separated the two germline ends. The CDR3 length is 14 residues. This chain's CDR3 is CASSVDLPADTQYF. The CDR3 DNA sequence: TGTGCCAGCAGCGTAGATCTTCCTGCAGATACGCAGTATTTT.

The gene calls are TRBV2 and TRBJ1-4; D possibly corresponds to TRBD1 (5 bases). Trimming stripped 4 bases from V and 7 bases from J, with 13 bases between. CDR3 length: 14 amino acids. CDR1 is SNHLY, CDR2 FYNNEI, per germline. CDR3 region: CASSGTRGSEKLFF. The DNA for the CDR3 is TGTGCCAGCAGTGGGACGAGGGGCAGTGAAAAACTGTTTTTT.

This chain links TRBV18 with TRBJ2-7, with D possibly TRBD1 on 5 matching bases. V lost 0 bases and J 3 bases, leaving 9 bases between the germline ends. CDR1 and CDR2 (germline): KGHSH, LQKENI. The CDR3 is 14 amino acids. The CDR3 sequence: CASSPPYDSYEQYF. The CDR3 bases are TGTGCCAGCTCACCACCTTACGACAGCTACGAGCAGTACTTC. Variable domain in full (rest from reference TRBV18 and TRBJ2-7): NAGVMQNPRHLVRRRGQEARLRCSPMKGHSHVYWYRQLPEEGLKFMVYLQKENIIDESGMPKERFSAEFPKEGPSILRIQQVVRGDSAAYFCASSPPYDSYEQYFGPGTRLTVT.

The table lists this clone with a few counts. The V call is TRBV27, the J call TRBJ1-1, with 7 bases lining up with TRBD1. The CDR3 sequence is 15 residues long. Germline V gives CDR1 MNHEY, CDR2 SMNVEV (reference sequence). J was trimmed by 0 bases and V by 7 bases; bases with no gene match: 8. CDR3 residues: CASTPRGQLNTEAFF. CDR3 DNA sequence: TGTGCCAGCACCCCCCGGGGACAGTTGAACACTGAAGCTTTCTTT.

The CDR3 here is CASSVDRGYNEQFF. In DNA form, the CDR3 reads TGTGCCAGCAGCGTGGACAGGGGCTACAATGAGCAGTTCTTC. J is TRBJ2-1 and V is TRBV7-6; 9 nucleotides align to TRBD1. Germline CDR1 is SGHVS and CDR2 is FNYEAQ. This CDR3 has 14 residues. Trimming cost V 5 bases and J 3 bases; bases outside gene matches: 2.

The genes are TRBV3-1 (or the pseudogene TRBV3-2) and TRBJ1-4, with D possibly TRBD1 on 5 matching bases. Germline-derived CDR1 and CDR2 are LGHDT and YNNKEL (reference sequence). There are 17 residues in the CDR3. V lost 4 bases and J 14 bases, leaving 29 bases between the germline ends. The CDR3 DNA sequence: TGTGCCAGCAGCCTCTCCTCCGCGGGGGGATCCGACCTAGCTCTGTTTTTT. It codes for CASSLSSAGGSDLALFF.

In DNA form, the CDR3 reads TGTGCCAGCAGCTTAGATCCCAATCAGCCCCAGCATTTT. Residues: CASSLDPNQPQHF. The chain is built from TRBV7-2 and TRBJ1-5; D not certain. The V gene lost 1 base and the J gene lost 3 bases, with 4 bases spanning the gap. Germline CDR1 reads SGHTA; CDR2 reads FQGNSA. The CDR3 is 13 residues long.

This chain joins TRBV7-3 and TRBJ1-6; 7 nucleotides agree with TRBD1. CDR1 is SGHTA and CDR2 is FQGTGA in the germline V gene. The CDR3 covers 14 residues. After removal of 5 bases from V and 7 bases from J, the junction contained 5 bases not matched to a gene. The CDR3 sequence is CASSPGQSNSPLHF. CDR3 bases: TGTGCCAGCAGCCCGGGACAGTCGAATTCACCCCTCCACTTT.

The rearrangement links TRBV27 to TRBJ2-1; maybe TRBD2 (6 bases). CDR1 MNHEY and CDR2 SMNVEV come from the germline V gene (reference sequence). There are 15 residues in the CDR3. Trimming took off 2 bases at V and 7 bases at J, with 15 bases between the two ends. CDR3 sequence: CASSLRGGALNEQFF. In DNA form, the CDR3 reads TGTGCCAGCAGTTTACGGGGCGGGGCTCTGAATGAGCAGTTCTTC.

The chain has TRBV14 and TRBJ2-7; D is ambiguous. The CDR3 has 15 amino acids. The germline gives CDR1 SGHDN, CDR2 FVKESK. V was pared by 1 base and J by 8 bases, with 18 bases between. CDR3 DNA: TGTGCCAGCAGCCAAGGTACCCTTGAGACTGGGAAGCAGTACGTC. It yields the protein CASSQGTLETGKQYV.

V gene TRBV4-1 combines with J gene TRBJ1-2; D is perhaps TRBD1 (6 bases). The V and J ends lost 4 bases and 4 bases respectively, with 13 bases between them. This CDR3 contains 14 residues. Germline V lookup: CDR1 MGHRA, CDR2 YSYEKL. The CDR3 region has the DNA TGCGCCAGCAGCCGCCTTCCGGGGGCCTATGGCTACACCTTC. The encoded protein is CASSRLPGAYGYTF.

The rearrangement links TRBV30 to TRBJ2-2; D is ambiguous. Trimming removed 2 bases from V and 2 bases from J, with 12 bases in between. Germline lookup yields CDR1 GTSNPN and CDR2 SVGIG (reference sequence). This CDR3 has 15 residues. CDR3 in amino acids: CAWSRLRPNTGELFF. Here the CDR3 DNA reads TGTGCCTGGAGTCGGCTGAGGCCCAACACCGGGGAGCTGTTTTTT.

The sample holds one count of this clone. In nucleotides, the CDR3 is TGTGCCAGCAGTTTCCAACGACAGGACACCGGGGAGCTGTTTTTT. Residues: CASSFQRQDTGELFF. J is TRBJ2-2 and V is TRBV6-6; D might be TRBD1 (6 bases). Germline lookup yields CDR1 MNHNY and CDR2 SVGAGI (reference sequence). The V and J ends lost 4 bases and 3 bases respectively, with 12 bases between them. The CDR3 is made up of 15 amino acids.

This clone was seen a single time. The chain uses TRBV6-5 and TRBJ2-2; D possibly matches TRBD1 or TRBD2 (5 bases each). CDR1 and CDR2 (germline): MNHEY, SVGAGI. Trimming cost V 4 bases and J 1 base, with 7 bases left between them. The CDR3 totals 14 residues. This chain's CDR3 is CASSWDENTGELFF. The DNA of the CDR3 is TGTGCCAGCAGTTGGGACGAGAACACCGGGGAGCTGTTTTTT.

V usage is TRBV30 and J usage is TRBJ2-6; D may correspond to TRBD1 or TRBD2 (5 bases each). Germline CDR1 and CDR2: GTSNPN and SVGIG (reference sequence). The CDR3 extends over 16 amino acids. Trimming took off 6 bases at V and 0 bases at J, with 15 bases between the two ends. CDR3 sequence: CACTGTIFSGANVLTF. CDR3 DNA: TGTGCCTGTACCGGGACCATATTCTCTGGGGCCAACGTCCTGACTTTC.